What follows are 18 T cell receptor beta chains derived from one specimen sequenced in a study of PD-1 blockade in classical Hodgkin lymphoma. The time point denotes: newly diagnosed, previously untreated cHL patient sample. Assay: immunoSEQ multiplex PCR; the TCRdb copy retains only in-frame clones and omits some. This table has roughly 20,000 clones, about 94% appearing once. Input material: peripheral blood mononuclear cells (PBMCs). The receptors were sampled from a human donor with classical Hodgkin lymphoma.

The chain is built from TRBV19 and TRBJ2-5; the D gene is possibly TRBD2 (6 bases). The CDR3 spans 15 residues. With 4 bases removed from V and 2 bases from J, the gap between germline ends came to 14 bases. The germline V gene has CDR1 LNHDA and CDR2 SQIVND (reference sequence). The CDR3 here is CASSTGGRGQETQYF. In DNA form, the CDR3 reads TGTGCCAGTAGTACAGGCGGGCGGGGACAAGAGACCCAGTACTTC.

This clone was seen only a few times. The rearrangement links TRBV10-1 to TRBJ1-5, with D perhaps TRBD1 (5 bases). This CDR3 has 16 amino acids. The V gene lost 3 bases and the J gene lost 3 bases, with 15 bases spanning the gap. Germline assignment: CDR1 WNHNN and CDR2 SYGVQD (reference sequence). CDR3 loop: CASSDDSSGSNQPQHF. The CDR3 nucleotides are TGCGCCAGCAGTGATGATAGTTCAGGGTCCAATCAGCCCCAGCATTTT.

V gene TRBV19 combines with J gene TRBJ2-2, with TRBD1 matching over 7 bases. The V and J ends lost 3 bases and 5 bases, in that order; junction bases with no gene match: 12. The CDR3 consists of 17 residues. From germline, CDR1 is LNHDA and CDR2 SQIVND (reference sequence). The CDR3 loop reads CASSILGTAMRTGELFF. CDR3 sequence (DNA): TGTGCCAGTAGTATTTTGGGGACAGCGATGAGGACCGGGGAGCTGTTTTTT.

V is TRBV6-1 and J is TRBJ1-2, with D uncertain. The CDR3 contains 14 residues. Germline V CDR1 and CDR2: MNHNS, SASEGT. V shed 3 bases and J shed 8 bases, with 16 bases lying between them. CDR3 coding DNA: TGTGCCAGCAGTGAGGCCCTCCCCTCGGGGGGCTACACCTTC. Translating it yields CASSEALPSGGYTF.

The chain uses TRBV19 and TRBJ2-3; D possibly uses TRBD1 or TRBD2 (6 bases each). The V end was cut by 1 base, the J end by 4 bases, with 18 bases between. The CDR3 has 17 amino acids. Germline CDR1 is LNHDA and CDR2 is SQIVND (reference sequence). The CDR3 nucleotides are TGTGCCAGTAGTATAGTGGGGGCAGCGGGTGGGGCAGATACGCAGTATTTT. It specifies CASSIVGAAGGADTQYF. The full variable domain, its missing parts supplied by reference TRBV19 and TRBJ2-3, is DGGITQSPKYLFRKEGQNVTLSCEQNLNHDAMYWYRQDPGQGLRLIYYSQIVNDFQKGDIAEGYSVSREKKESFPLTVTSAQKNPTAFYLCASSIVGAAGGADTQYFGPGTRLTVL.

The chain links TRBV9 to TRBJ2-3; 9 bases align to TRBD1. This CDR3 contains 15 residues. Losses at the gene ends were 6 bases for V and 3 bases for J; bases not matched to a gene: 8. CDR1 is SGDLS, CDR2 YYNGEE, per germline. CDR3 bases: TGTGCCAGCACCCTCGGGACAGGGCTGACAGATACGCAGTATTTT. Protein product: CASTLGTGLTDTQYF.

This rearrangement joins TRBV5-4 to TRBJ2-5, with D maybe TRBD2 (7 bases). The V end was cut by 0 bases, the J end by 1 base, with 13 bases between. The CDR3 runs 16 residues. Germline assignment: CDR1 SGHNT and CDR2 YYREEE (reference sequence). The CDR3 DNA reads TGTGCCAGCAGCTTGGTTGACGGGGGGCCCCAAGAGACCCAGTACTTC. Protein sequence: CASSLVDGGPQETQYF.

The V and J genes are TRBV25-1 and TRBJ2-1; 7 bases are a match to TRBD1. This CDR3 spans 14 amino acids. CDR1 is MGHDK and CDR2 is SYGVNS in the germline V gene. The J segment lost 4 bases and the V segment lost 6 bases, leaving 6 bases of the junction unmatched. The CDR3: CASSDRVAYNEQFF. CDR3 DNA: TGTGCCAGCAGCGACAGGGTGGCGTACAATGAGCAGTTCTTC.

The chain joins TRBV7-2 to TRBJ2-7; D is uncertain. Germline-derived CDR1 and CDR2 are SGHTA and FQGNSA. The CDR3 contains 11 residues. V was trimmed by 5 bases and J by 2 bases, leaving 4 bases between them. The CDR3 sequence: CASSIAYEQYF. CDR3 in DNA: TGTGCCAGCAGCATCGCCTACGAGCAGTACTTC.

This sequence joins TRBV7-2 and TRBJ2-5; D uncertain. Trimming removed 5 bases at V and 5 bases at J, with 9 bases between. The CDR3 sequence is 12 residues long. Germline lookup yields CDR1 SGHTA and CDR2 FQGNSA. The CDR3 region is CASSPELETQYF. The CDR3, as DNA: TGTGCCAGCAGCCCAGAGTTGGAGACCCAGTACTTC.

The J gene is TRBJ2-2, the V gene TRBV7-3; 10 bases are shared with TRBD2. The CDR3 runs to 16 residues. The germline gives CDR1 SGHTA, CDR2 FQGTGA. V dropped 5 bases and J dropped 6; count of bases not matched to a gene: 9. The CDR3 nucleotides read TGTGCCAGCAGCCCACCTAGCGGGGGTGTCCCCGGGGAGCTGTTTTTT. Amino acid sequence: CASSPPSGGVPGELFF.

The chain couples TRBV14 to TRBJ2-5; 8 bases agree with TRBD2. The V gene's germline CDR1 is SGHDN and CDR2 FVKESK. This CDR3 comprises 12 residues. The ends lost 4 bases at V and 5 bases at J; junction bases unmatched: 0. The CDR3 sequence: CASSRGGETQYF. The CDR3 nucleotides read TGTGCCAGCAGCCGCGGGGGGGAGACCCAGTACTTC.

J is TRBJ1-6 and V is TRBV4-3; D is uncertain. CDR3 size: 14 residues. Trimming left V 0 bases short and J 7 bases short, with 7 bases between. The germline CDR1 and CDR2 sequences are LGHNA and YSLEER. CDR3: CASSQDGGNSPLHF. CDR3 sequence (DNA): TGCGCCAGCAGCCAAGATGGCGGGAATTCACCCCTCCACTTT.

This clone was detected a few times. The chain has TRBV27 and TRBJ1-2; 11 bases are a match to TRBD1. This CDR3 comprises 13 residues. The germline V gene has CDR1 MNHEY and CDR2 SMNVEV (reference sequence). Unmatched junction bases numbered 2, after V lost 3 bases and J lost 8 bases. The CDR3, as DNA: TGTGCCAGCAGTTTTCGGGACAGGGGGGGCTACACCTTC. Translated: CASSFRDRGGYTF.

V gene TRBV28 combines with J gene TRBJ1-2; D is ambiguous. Trimming removed 8 bases from V and 4 bases from J, with 17 bases in between. This CDR3 has 14 residues. Germline V CDR1 and CDR2: MDHEN, SYDVKM. The CDR3 loop is CASGSAGAIYGYTF. CDR3 nucleotides: TGTGCCAGCGGTTCCGCGGGAGCCATCTATGGCTACACCTTC.

This chain joins TRBV9 and TRBJ2-7; TRBD2 matches 11 bases. There are 17 residues in the CDR3. Trimming removed 0 bases from V and 1 base from J; junction bases left unmatched: 6. Germline-derived CDR1 and CDR2 are SGDLS and YYNGEE. The DNA for the CDR3 is TGTGCCAGCAGCGTAGGGCTAGCGGGGGGTCCTTCCTACGAGCAGTACTTC. Translation: CASSVGLAGGPSYEQYF.

The chain combines TRBV25-1 with TRBJ2-1, with 8 positions matching TRBD2. The V gene end was trimmed by 6 bases and the J gene end by 5 bases; junction bases not matched to a gene: 3. The CDR3 spans 13 residues. CDR1 and CDR2 (germline): MGHDK, SYGVNS. CDR3 sequence (DNA): TGTGCCAGCAGGGATAGCGGGGACAATGAGCAGTTCTTC. It translates to CASRDSGDNEQFF.

The chain is built from TRBV19 and TRBJ2-1; perhaps D is TRBD1 or TRBD2 (5 bases each). V was cut by 8 bases and J by 0 bases, with 8 bases left in between. The CDR3 has 13 amino acids. Germline values: CDR1 LNHDA, CDR2 SQIVND (reference sequence). The CDR3 is CASRGTSYNEQFF. The CDR3 coding sequence is TGTGCCAGTCGTGGGACCTCCTACAATGAGCAGTTCTTC.